Listed below are T cell receptor beta chains from one sample, sequenced in a study of cytomegalovirus exposure and HLA in healthy donors. Clones were sequenced by immunoSEQ multiplex PCR, and TCRdb holds only the in-frame ones, with some missing. Of fewer than 200,000 clones listed, roughly 80% are singletons. The source material was PBMCs. The receptors originated from a woman younger than 30 in good health and CMV-seronegative. The CDR3 runs from the conserved cysteine through the conserved F or W. D genes are given only for firm matches. The listing skips clone size in some rows; elsewhere it reads once, few, many or a size class.

TRBD2 | TRBJ2-7 | TRBV5-6 | NA | TGTGCCAGCAGCATCACTAGCGGGAGGTTGTTCGAGCAGTACTTC | CASSITSGRLFEQYF
NA | TRBJ1-5 | TRBV19 | NA | TGTGCCAGTAGCGGGACAATGCGTTTTCAGCCCCAGCATTTT | CASSGTMRFQPQHF
NA | TRBJ2-1 | TRBV6-4 | NA | TGTGCCAGCAGTGAATCGGGGAACAATGAGCAGTTCTTC | CASSESGNNEQFF
TRBD1 | TRBJ2-5 | TRBV6-4 | NA | TGTGCCAGCAGTCCGGGACAGGGGGCGTGGGAGACCCAGTACTTC | CASSPGQGAWETQYF
TRBD1 | TRBJ1-5 | TRBV28 | NA | TGTGCCAGCAGTTATCGGGACAGGGCAAGCAATCAGCCCCAGCATTTT | CASSYRDRASNQPQHF
NA | TRBJ1-4 | TRBV6-1 | NA | TGTGCCAGCAGTGATCTACAGCACCGTGAAAAACTGTTTTTT | CASSDLQHREKLFF
TRBD2 | TRBJ2-1 | TRBV5-8 | NA | TGTGCCAGCAGCTTAAGGACTAGCGGGGTGTGGTATGAGCAGTTCTTC | CASSLRTSGVWYEQFF
TRBD1 | TRBJ1-2 | TRBV28 | NA | TGTGCCAGCAGTCGGGACAGCCACTATGGCTACACCTTC | CASSRDSHYGYTF
TRBD1 | TRBJ2-7 | TRBV14 | NA | TGTGCCAGCACGCGGACAGGGGGCTCCTACGAGCAGTACTTC | CASTRTGGSYEQYF
TRBD2 | TRBJ2-3 | TRBV13 | NA | TGTGCCAGCAGCTTGGGGACTAGCGGGAGTTCAGATACGCAGTATTTT | CASSLGTSGSSDTQYF
TRBD1 | TRBJ1-3 | TRBV4-2 | few | TGTGCCAGCAGCCAAGATCGCCAGGGGACAGCAAGAAACACCATATATTTT | CASSQDRQGTARNTIYF
NA | TRBJ1-1 | TRBV28 | NA | TGTGCCAGCAGTTTAACAGGCAGGGAAGCTTTCTTT | CASSLTGREAFF
TRBD1 | TRBJ2-7 | TRBV18 | NA | TGTGCCAGCTCACTCTGGACAGGGAGCTCCTACGAGCAGTACTTC | CASSLWTGSSYEQYF
TRBD2 | TRBJ2-3 | TRBV23-1 | NA | TGCGCCAGCAGTTGGCCTAGCGGGAGGGCCCTACCCACAGATACGCAGTATTTT | CASSWPSGRALPTDTQYF
NA | TRBJ2-3 | TRBV28 | NA | TGTGCCAGCATCAAAGCGGCCGGGGTAGCAGATACGCAGTATTTT | CASIKAAGVADTQYF
NA | TRBJ1-2 | TRBV5-1 | NA | TGCGCCAGCAGCTTGGCCGCTGGGGGGAACTATGGCTACACCTTC | CASSLAAGGNYGYTF
NA | TRBJ1-4 | TRBV30 | NA | TGTGCCTGGAGTGTACTGGGACAAGTGAATGAAAAACTGTTTTTT | CAWSVLGQVNEKLFF
NA | TRBJ2-7 | TRBV30 | NA | TGTGCCTGGAGTGAACGGGTGCCCTACGAGCAGTACTTC | CAWSERVPYEQYF
NA | TRBJ2-5 | TRBV5-1 | once | TGCGCCAGCAGACGGGAAGAGACCCAGTACTTC | CASRREETQYF
NA | TRBJ1-4 | TRBV12-5 | NA | TGTGCTAGTGGTTTGGGCGGGGAGAGTGAAAAACTGTTTTTT | CASGLGGESEKLFF
NA | TRBJ1-5 | TRBV15 | NA | TGTGCCACCAGCAGAGATCTGGGGGCAAGGAGGCCCCAGCATTTT | CATSRDLGARRPQHF
NA | TRBJ2-5 | TRBV7-5 | few | TGTGCCAGAAGCTTCCTAGCGGGAGTTTTGGAGACCCAGTACTTC | CARSFLAGVLETQYF
TRBD1 | TRBJ2-7 | TRBV4-3 | medium-sized | TGCGCCAGCAGCCAAGATGTGGACAGGGGTAGCTACGAGCAGTACTTC | CASSQDVDRGSYEQYF
TRBD1 | TRBJ2-5 | TRBV4-2 | NA | TGTGCCAGCAGCCAAGATCGAACGGGACAGGTCGGCCAAGAGACCCAGTACTTC | CASSQDRTGQVGQETQYF
NA | TRBJ1-2 | TRBV7-2 | NA | TGTGCCAGCAGCCAGGGAACAGGGCTACATGGCTACACCTTC | CASSQGTGLHGYTF
NA | TRBJ1-2 | TRBV7-9 | NA | TGTTCCAGCAGCTTAGAAGGTTCGGCAGGTTCTTTCTATGGCTACACCTTC | CSSSLEGSAGSFYGYTF
NA | TRBJ2-7 | TRBV28 | NA | TGTGCCAGCAGAACGAGTCGGAATTCAGGAGAGCAGTACTTC | CASRTSRNSGEQYF
TRBD2 | TRBJ2-5 | TRBV5-4 | NA | TGTGCCAGCAGCTCCCAGACTAGCGGGAGTAGCGAGACCCAGTACTTC | CASSSQTSGSSETQYF
NA | TRBJ2-1 | TRBV4-1 | NA | TGCGCCAGCAGCCGGGAGAAGGTTTACAATGAGCAGTTCTTC | CASSREKVYNEQFF
NA | TRBJ2-1 | TRBV21-1 | NA | TGTGCCAGCACCCTAAGGTTTCGGACTAGCGAGAACAATGAGCAGTTCTTC | CASTLRFRTSENNEQFF
TRBD1 | TRBJ2-3 | TRBV18 | NA | TGTGCCAGCTCAGGGGGACAGGGCGTAGATACGCAGTATTTT | CASSGGQGVDTQYF
TRBD2 | TRBJ2-7 | TRBV27 | NA | TGTGCCAGCAGTTTATCGGTATTCTCTAGCGGGCAAGCCTACGAGCAGTACTTC | CASSLSVFSSGQAYEQYF
TRBD1 | TRBJ1-1 | TRBV29-1 | NA | TGCAGCGTTGAGGGGACAGGGGGCCCTTACACTGAAGCTTTCTTT | CSVEGTGGPYTEAFF
NA | TRBJ2-1 | TRBV12-2 | NA | TGTGCAAGTCGTCGGGGGGTAGAGGATGAGCAGTTCTTC | CASRRGVEDEQFF
NA | TRBJ1-1 | TRBV18 | NA | TGTGCCAGCTCACTGAGCAGGGGGAACACTGAAGCTTTCTTT | CASSLSRGNTEAFF
TRBD2 | TRBJ2-5 | TRBV9 | NA | TGTGCCAGCAGCTTTCTAGCGGGAGTGGAGGAGACCCAGTACTTC | CASSFLAGVEETQYF
TRBD2 | TRBJ2-1 | TRBV5-1 | NA | TGCGCCAGCAGCTCATCCGGGACTAAAAATGAGCAGTTCTTC | CASSSSGTKNEQFF
TRBD1 | TRBJ1-5 | TRBV28 | NA | TGTGCCAGCAGAGAGGGACAGAGCAATCAGCCCCAGCATTTT | CASREGQSNQPQHF
TRBD2 | TRBJ2-1 | TRBV4-3 | NA | TGCGCCAGCAGCCGACAAACTAGCGGGAGTATCAATGAGCAGTTCTTC | CASSRQTSGSINEQFF
NA | TRBJ1-2 | TRBV7-9 | NA | TGTGCCAGCAGCTTAGCTCTTAGCCGATATGGCTACACCTTC | CASSLALSRYGYTF
TRBD1 | TRBJ1-2 | TRBV11-2 | NA | TGTGCCAGCAGCTTAGTTGCCAGGGGGTATGGCTACACCTTC | CASSLVARGYGYTF
TRBD2 | TRBJ2-7 | TRBV7-9 | NA | TGTGCCAGCAGCCCCAAAGGCCTAGCGGGAGGTTACGAGCAGTACTTC | CASSPKGLAGGYEQYF
TRBD2 | TRBJ2-1 | TRBV27 | NA | TGTGCCAGCAGTTTTGTGACTAGCGGCTACAATGAGCAGTTCTTC | CASSFVTSGYNEQFF
TRBD1 | TRBJ1-4 | TRBV28 | once | TGTGCCAGCGGGGAACAGGGGAGTAATGAAAAACTGTTTTTT | CASGEQGSNEKLFF
NA | TRBJ1-5 | TRBV10-2 | NA | TGCGCCAGCAGTGCGGAGCGGGGCAATCAGCCCCAGCATTTT | CASSAERGNQPQHF
TRBD2 | TRBJ2-5 | TRBV7-2 | NA | TGTGCCAGCAGCTTGGGCGGGAGAAGTGAGACCCAGTACTTC | CASSLGGRSETQYF
NA | TRBJ2-3 | TRBV7-8 | NA | TGTGCCAGCAGCTTCGGCTCTAGCGCAGGCACAGATACGCAGTATTTT | CASSFGSSAGTDTQYF
NA | TRBJ2-1 | TRBV15 | NA | TGTGCCACCAGCAGAGATATCGGGGATAATGAGCAGTTCTTC | CATSRDIGDNEQFF
TRBD2 | TRBJ2-5 | TRBV7-3 | NA | TGTGCCAGCAGCCTACGGGGGACTAGCCAAGAGACCCAGTACTTC | CASSLRGTSQETQYF
TRBD1 | TRBJ1-4 | TRBV5-1 | few | TGCGCCAGCAGCTTGTTTGGGACAGATAATGAAAAACTGTTTTTT | CASSLFGTDNEKLFF
TRBD2 | TRBJ2-5 | TRBV6-5 | NA | TGTGCCAGCAGTTACGCTTCTAGCGGGTTTGAGACCCAGTACTTC | CASSYASSGFETQYF
TRBD1 | TRBJ1-2 | TRBV5-1 | NA | TGCGCCAGCAGACTAGAGACAGGGCTTACATATGGCTACACCTTC | CASRLETGLTYGYTF
NA | TRBJ2-5 | TRBV5-1 | NA | TGCGCCAGCAGATTACAGGGGACCCAGTACTTC | CASRLQGTQYF
TRBD1 | TRBJ1-2 | TRBV7-2 | few | TGTGCCAGCAGCTTACGGGACAGGGGTTTAGATGGCTACACCTTC | CASSLRDRGLDGYTF
NA | TRBJ1-1 | TRBV28 | NA | TGTGCCAGCGGCCTACAGGCGCTAAACACTGAAGCTTTCTTT | CASGLQALNTEAFF